A single sample gave rise to the 16 T cell receptor beta chains below, sequenced in a study of identical twins. TCRdb passed the 5' RACE reads through MiXCR, listing each CDR3 protein once. The sample yields approximately 220,000 distinct CDR3 sequences, around 7.6% seen once. These sequences were also reported in another study, on yellow fever vaccine responses in identical twins.

Sequencing used CD8+ T cells sorted from blood. The receptors here all came from a woman aged 18-29 years in good health.

This clonotype was seen a handful of times. The chain carries TRBV29-1 and TRBJ1-1; unclear D gene. Germline loops: CDR1 SQVTM, CDR2 ANQGSEA. The length of the CDR3 is 11 residues. Between the trimmed V and J ends, which lost 3 bases and 4 bases, there was a span of 6 bases. The CDR3 region has the DNA TGCAGCGTTGAGATCAGCACTGAAGCTTTCTTT. Residues: CSVEISTEAFF.

In this sample, this clonotype turned up a few times. The J gene is TRBJ2-7, the V gene TRBV7-9; D is ambiguous. The CDR3 loop spans 14 amino acids. V was shortened by 5 bases and J by 0 bases, with 11 bases between the two germline ends. The germline V gene has CDR1 SEHNR and CDR2 FQNEAQ (reference sequence). CDR3 loop: CASSPPRASYEQYF. The CDR3 DNA follows: TGTGCCAGCAGCCCCCCCCGCGCCTCCTACGAGCAGTACTTC.

This clonotype was counted a few times. V gene TRBV28 combines with J gene TRBJ1-1; a weak D match, TRBD1 (5 bases). Germline V gives CDR1 MDHEN, CDR2 SYDVKM. This CDR3 has 15 amino acids. Trimming removed 4 bases from V and 1 base from J, with 13 bases in between. The CDR3 loop is CASSSDLGGNTEAFF. CDR3 nucleotides: TGTGCCAGCAGTTCCGACCTGGGGGGGAACACTGAAGCTTTCTTT.

A few counts support this clonotype. This chain joins TRBV29-1 and TRBJ2-1; no reliable D call. CDR3 size: 13 residues. Germline values: CDR1 SQVTM, CDR2 ANQGSEA. The V gene lost 2 bases and the J gene lost 2 bases, with 7 bases spanning the gap. CDR3 DNA: TGCAGCGTTGAAAACGGCCCCTACAATGAGCAGTTCTTC. Translation: CSVENGPYNEQFF.

This clonotype was detected only a few times. The chain combines TRBV5-6 with TRBJ2-7; TRBD1 matches 9 bases. After removal of 0 bases from V and 3 bases from J, the junction contained 10 bases not matched to a gene. The CDR3 is 17 amino acids. The germline V gene encodes CDR1 SGHDT and CDR2 YYEEEE. The CDR3 DNA reads TGTGCCAGCAGCTTGGCCAGGTGGACAGGGGTTCGCTACGAGCAGTACGTC. Its translation: CASSLARWTGVRYEQYV.

This clonotype was observed at least ten times. The CDR3: CASSDWSTIYEQYF. CDR3 nucleotide sequence: TGTGCCAGCAGTGATTGGTCTACCATCTACGAGCAGTACTTC. The chain has TRBV2 and TRBJ2-7; D not certain. V was cut by 3 bases and J by 3 bases, with 12 bases left in between. Germline V lookup: CDR1 SNHLY, CDR2 FYNNEI. The CDR3 consists of 14 residues.

This clonotype was seen at least ten times. The rearrangement joins TRBV7-9 to TRBJ2-1; the match to TRBD2 covers 8 bases. The CDR3 has 16 residues. V lost 5 bases and J lost 0; bases outside the gene matches: 6. Germline values: CDR1 SEHNR, CDR2 FQNEAQ (reference sequence). CDR3 residues: CASSHSGGSSYNEQFF. DNA of the CDR3: TGTGCCAGCAGCCACAGCGGGGGTAGCTCCTACAATGAGCAGTTCTTC.

V and J are TRBV5-6 and TRBJ2-5, with a weak D call TRBD1 (5 bases). This CDR3 has 13 amino acids. Germline CDR1 is SGHDT and CDR2 is YYEEEE. V gave up 3 bases and J gave up 5 bases, with 11 bases separating them. The CDR3 DNA sequence: TGTGCCAGCAGCTATACAGGCTCGGAGACCCAGTACTTC. Its translation is CASSYTGSETQYF.

This clonotype was counted a few times. The chain is built from TRBV9 and TRBJ2-1, with TRBD2 identical over 7 bases. Germline lookup yields CDR1 SGDLS and CDR2 YYNGEE. V shed 3 bases and J 8 bases; nucleotides not matched to a gene: 5. CDR3 length: 13 amino acids. CDR3 DNA sequence: TGTGCCAGCAGCGCGTCGACTAGCCATGAGCAGTTCTTC. Amino acid sequence: CASSASTSHEQFF.

In its sample, this clonotype was seen a few times. V is TRBV5-1 and J is TRBJ2-1; TRBD1 matches 7 bases. V gave up 6 bases and J gave up 1 base; unmatched junction bases: 4. CDR1 and CDR2 (germline): SGHRS, YFSETQ. The CDR3 is 14 residues long. The DNA for the CDR3 is TGCGCCAGCACCGGGACAGATTCCTACAATGAGCAGTTCTTC. It specifies CASTGTDSYNEQFF.

The sample holds a few counts of this clonotype. The rearrangement uses TRBV2 and TRBJ2-1; the match to TRBD1 covers 8 bases. The J segment lost 9 bases and the V segment lost 8 bases, leaving 12 bases of the junction unmatched. There are 14 residues in the CDR3. Per the germline V gene, CDR1 is SNHLY and CDR2 is FYNNEI. The CDR3 reads CASPRGRGLGEQFF. In DNA form, the CDR3 reads TGTGCCAGCCCCCGCGGCAGGGGGCTTGGTGAGCAGTTCTTC.

The CDR3 reads CSALDANTEAFF. In DNA form, the CDR3 reads TGCAGTGCCCTGGACGCGAACACTGAAGCTTTCTTT. The rearrangement links TRBV20-1 to TRBJ1-1; the D is unclear. This CDR3 region has 12 residues. Germline CDR1 DFQATT, CDR2 SNEGSKA (reference sequence). Trimming took 6 bases from V and 1 from J, leaving 9 bases between them.

This clonotype occurred many times. The chain links TRBV27 to TRBJ2-5; D is unresolved. The CDR3 is 15 residues long. Germline-derived CDR1 and CDR2 are MNHEY and SMNVEV (reference sequence). Trimming stripped 0 bases from V and 5 bases from J, with 13 bases between. Written as DNA, the CDR3 is TGTGCCAGCAGTTTATCAGCCAGGCCGCAGGAGACCCAGTACTTC. Translation gives CASSLSARPQETQYF.

This clonotype came up a few times. This sequence joins TRBV5-6 and TRBJ2-3; D may correspond to TRBD1 or TRBD2 (6 bases each). The germline V gene encodes CDR1 SGHDT and CDR2 YYEEEE. V lost 4 bases and J lost 4, with 13 bases in between. This CDR3 comprises 14 residues. The DNA of the CDR3 is TGTGCCAGCAGCCAAGGGGGGTTGCCAGATACGCAGTATTTT. Translating gives CASSQGGLPDTQYF.

This clonotype came up many times. The J gene is TRBJ2-1, the V gene TRBV5-1; no firm D call. The CDR3 is made up of 14 amino acids. Germline V gene sequence: CDR1 SGHRS, CDR2 YFSETQ. V lost 0 bases, J lost 4 bases, and 8 bases lay in between. CDR3 in DNA: TGCGCCAGCAGCTTGGAGGCTCTTTACAATGAGCAGTTCTTC. Protein: CASSLEALYNEQFF. The whole variable domain, remainder taken from reference TRBV5-1 and TRBJ2-1, is KAGVTQTPRYLIKTRGQQVTLSCSPISGHRSVSWYQQTPGQGLQFLFEYFSETQRNKGNFPGRFSGRQFSNSRSEMNVSTLELGDSALYLCASSLEALYNEQFFGPGTRLTVL.

This clonotype was counted many times. The chain joins TRBV10-2 to TRBJ2-7; 7 bases fit TRBD1. Germline loops: CDR1 WSHSY, CDR2 SAAADI. This CDR3 region has 14 residues. The J segment lost 5 bases and the V segment lost 5 bases, leaving 9 bases of the junction unmatched. This CDR3 is CASSHRGVCNEQYV. The CDR3, as DNA: TGCGCCAGCAGTCACAGGGGCGTCTGCAACGAGCAGTACGTC.